The TCR beta chain under discussion was sequenced for a study of blood T cell repertoires in COVID-19. Between the trimmed V and J ends, which lost 1 base and 5 bases, there was a span of 14 bases. The CDR3 is 15 residues long. Germline assignment: CDR1 LGHDT and CDR2 YNNKEL (reference sequence). Cohorts were determined from participant-reported clinical history. Profiling relied on immunoSEQ multiplex PCR, and the TCRdb table lists in-frame clones only, not all of them. The sample carries a few hundred thousand clones, about 88% recorded once. The sequenced sample was PBMCs or T cells enriched from blood (not recorded which). This rearrangement joins TRBV3-1 (or the pseudogene TRBV3-2) to TRBJ1-1; D perhaps matches TRBD1 (6 bases). This sequence was found in a man in his thirties or forties with acute COVID-19. CDR3 sequence reads: CASSQGDRFGTEAFF. The CDR3 DNA is TGTGCCAGCAGCCAAGGAGACAGGTTTGGGACTGAAGCTTTCTTT.